This passage covers 20 T cell receptor beta chains from one sample sequenced in a study of shared clonotypes between healthy human individuals. TCRdb keeps only in-frame clones here, not all; method: immunoSEQ multiplex PCR. The sample comprises some 1 million clones, about 70% of which are singletons, and over 1.3% rests with the top ten. The sequenced sample was memory CD4+ T cells sorted from blood. The subset here: CD45RA-negative fraction. Every receptor here comes from a man between 18 and 35 years old in good health.

This rearrangement joins TRBV18 to TRBJ1-2, with D tentatively TRBD1 (6 bases). Germline V lookup: CDR1 KGHSH, CDR2 LQKENI. The CDR3 has 17 residues. Trimming removed 4 bases at V and 1 base at J, with 19 bases between. The CDR3 spells CASSLLGGQGSNYGYTF. The CDR3 DNA is TGTGCCAGCTCACTCCTTGGGGGGCAGGGAAGTAACTATGGCTACACCTTC.

About this clone itself: Other DNA sequences in the same sample also yield this CDR3. This chain connects TRBV27 to TRBJ2-7, with 10 bases aligning to TRBD2. The junction had 4 bases not matched to a gene; V was cut back by 8 bases and J by 3 bases. This CDR3 region has 13 residues. Germline CDR1 reads MNHEY; CDR2 reads SMNVEV (reference sequence). CDR3 sequence (DNA): TGTGCCAGCTCACTAGCGGGGAGCTACGAGCAGTACTTC. Protein: CASSLAGSYEQYF.

V is TRBV6-5 and J is TRBJ2-7; tentatively, D is TRBD1 (6 bases). V lost 2 bases to trimming and J lost 3 bases, with 14 bases between them. The CDR3 has 15 amino acids. Germline V gene sequence: CDR1 MNHEY, CDR2 SVGAGI. This CDR3 reads CASSYQGPHLYEQYF. The CDR3 region has the DNA TGTGCCAGCAGTTACCAGGGGCCACACCTCTACGAGCAGTACTTC.

The chain uses TRBV7-6 and TRBJ2-2; weak D call: TRBD1 (5 bases). The germline V gene encodes CDR1 SGHVS and CDR2 FNYEAQ. The CDR3 contains 16 residues. Trimming stripped 4 bases from V and 5 bases from J, with 17 bases between. CDR3 loop: CASSSQGGINTGELFF. In nucleotides, the CDR3 is TGTGCCAGCAGCTCTCAGGGTGGCATTAATACCGGGGAGCTGTTTTTT.

Details on this clone: Different DNA sequences within this sample yield the same CDR3. The chain links TRBV10-1 to TRBJ2-6, with D perhaps TRBD2 (6 bases). The CDR3 length is 15 residues. Trimming cost V 3 bases and J 2 bases, with 8 bases left between them. CDR1 is WNHNN and CDR2 is SYGVQD in the germline V gene (reference sequence). This chain's CDR3 is CASSESGAGANVLTF. The CDR3 DNA follows: TGCGCCAGCAGTGAATCGGGGGCTGGGGCCAACGTCCTGACTTTC.

This chain links TRBV7-3 with TRBJ2-3; D is uncertain. The CDR3 is 14 amino acids. V was clipped by 2 bases and J by 1 base, with 7 bases between them. The germline gives CDR1 SGHTA, CDR2 FQGTGA. In nucleotides, the CDR3 is TGTGCCAGCAGCTTAGAGTACGGCACAGATACGCAGTATTTT. As protein: CASSLEYGTDTQYF.

The chain couples TRBV29-1 to TRBJ1-2, with D possibly being TRBD1 (5 bases). Germline V gene data show CDR1 as SQVTM and CDR2 as ANQGSEA. V dropped 5 bases and J dropped 6 bases, with 13 bases sitting between them. CDR3 length: 12 residues. The CDR3 loop is CSVKDTGHGYTF. In DNA, the CDR3 is TGCAGCGTTAAGGACACCGGGCATGGCTACACCTTC.

This clone came up a few times. The V call is TRBV5-1, the J call TRBJ1-1, with unresolved D. Germline values: CDR1 SGHRS, CDR2 YFSETQ. V lost 4 bases, J lost 0 bases, and 13 bases lay in between. The CDR3 contains 15 residues. CDR3 sequence: CASSVALGMNTEAFF. The CDR3, as DNA: TGCGCCAGCAGCGTCGCGCTGGGGATGAACACTGAAGCTTTCTTT.

This chain uses TRBV7-2 with TRBJ2-6, with 7 bases aligning to TRBD1. CDR3 length equals 16 residues. Germline V gene data show CDR1 as SGHTA and CDR2 as FQGNSA. Unmatched junction bases numbered 6, after V lost 5 bases and J lost 2 bases. CDR3 nucleotide sequence: TGTGCCAGCAGCCATAGGACAGGCCCTGGGGCCAACGTCCTGACTTTC. This encodes CASSHRTGPGANVLTF.

The J gene is TRBJ2-1, the V gene TRBV4-3; 9 nucleotides align to TRBD2. The J segment lost 7 bases and the V segment lost 0 bases, leaving 10 bases of the junction unmatched. This CDR3 region has 17 residues. From germline, CDR1 is LGHNA and CDR2 YSLEER. The CDR3: CASSQDRAGGPRNEQFF. CDR3 DNA: TGCGCCAGCAGCCAAGATAGGGCGGGAGGGCCTAGAAATGAGCAGTTCTTC.

The chain joins TRBV28 to TRBJ1-5, with D possibly TRBD1 on 6 matching bases. V was clipped by 2 bases and J by 6 bases, with 14 bases between them. The germline CDR1 and CDR2 sequences are MDHEN and SYDVKM. This CDR3 is 15 amino acids long. CDR3 in amino acids: CASSLEQGWFQPQHF. The CDR3, as DNA: TGTGCCAGCAGTTTAGAACAGGGATGGTTTCAGCCCCAGCATTTT.

The sample holds one count of this clone. This rearrangement joins TRBV5-4 to TRBJ2-2; tentatively, D is TRBD2 (5 bases). The CDR3 contains 16 residues. Germline lookup yields CDR1 SGHNT and CDR2 YYREEE (reference sequence). The V and J ends lost 5 bases and 6 bases respectively, with 20 bases between them. The CDR3 here is CASSTVFGGGPGELFF. DNA of the CDR3: TGTGCCAGCAGTACTGTTTTCGGAGGCGGTCCCGGGGAGCTGTTTTTT.

The gene calls are TRBV10-3 and TRBJ2-7; 8 bases match TRBD1. The CDR3 runs to 14 residues. V shed 2 bases, J shed 3 bases, and the junction held 3 bases outside the gene matches. Germline CDR1 reads ENHRY; CDR2 reads SYGVKD. Here the CDR3 DNA reads TGTGCCATCAGTGAGGGGACAGGTAACTACGAGCAGTACTTC. Encoded protein: CAISEGTGNYEQYF.

This clone was recorded only once. This specimen includes other DNA sequences encoding the same CDR3. The chain combines TRBV7-9 with TRBJ2-5, with 8 bases lining up with TRBD2. Germline trimming cut 5 bases from V and 3 bases from J; bases unmatched to any gene: 5. Per the germline V gene, CDR1 is SEHNR and CDR2 is FQNEAQ (reference sequence). The CDR3 runs 14 residues. CDR3 amino acids: CASSLAGGEETQYF. The CDR3 coding sequence is TGTGCCAGCAGCCTGGCGGGGGGCGAAGAGACCCAGTACTTC. The full variable domain, rest sourced from reference TRBV7-9 and TRBJ2-5, is DTGVSQNPRHKITKRGQNVTFRCDPISEHNRLYWYRQTLGQGPEFLTYFQNEAQLEKSRLLSDRFSAERPKGSFSTLEIQRTEQGDSAMYLCASSLAGGEETQYFGPGTRLLVL.

The CDR3, as DNA: TGCGCCAGCAGCCAAGGGACAGGGCTTTCGGAGACCCAGTACTTC. Its protein product is CASSQGTGLSETQYF. The chain uses TRBV4-1 and TRBJ2-5; the match to TRBD1 covers 8 bases. The CDR3 spans 15 residues. Per the germline V gene, CDR1 is MGHRA and CDR2 is YSYEKL. Germline trimming cut 1 base from V and 5 bases from J; bases unmatched to any gene: 6.

A single count supports this clone. The identical CDR3 is also encoded by other nucleotide sequences in the sample. This chain links TRBV30 with TRBJ1-1, with D hard to call. The CDR3 is 14 amino acids. Per the germline V gene, CDR1 is GTSNPN and CDR2 is SVGIG (reference sequence). Trimming removed 3 bases at V and 5 bases at J, with 16 bases between. CDR3 nucleotide sequence: TGTGCCTGGAGCGTAACGGGGAAAGCGACTGAAGCTTTCTTT. This translates into CAWSVTGKATEAFF.

The J gene is TRBJ2-2, the V gene TRBV7-9; tentatively, D is TRBD2 (6 bases). CDR1 is SEHNR and CDR2 is FQNEAQ in the germline V gene (reference sequence). The CDR3 extends over 17 amino acids. The ends were cut back, 5 bases at V and 6 bases at J, with 22 bases in the middle. The CDR3, as DNA: TGTGCCAGCAGCCGCATTGCGGGGTTAAAGACGTCCGGGGAGCTGTTTTTT. The encoded protein is CASSRIAGLKTSGELFF.

About this clone itself: Other nucleotide sequences from this sample produce the same CDR3. This rearrangement joins TRBV30 to TRBJ2-5; D gene uncertain. V gave up 0 bases and J gave up 4 bases, with 3 bases separating them. This CDR3 is built from 11 residues. Germline V gene lookup returns CDR1 GTSNPN and CDR2 SVGIG (reference sequence). The CDR3 protein is CAWSVSETQYF. In DNA form, the CDR3 reads TGTGCCTGGAGTGTGTCAGAGACCCAGTACTTC.

The chain combines TRBV30 with TRBJ2-2; TRBD2 matches at 9 bases. CDR1 and CDR2 (germline): GTSNPN, SVGIG (reference sequence). This CDR3 is 16 amino acids long. The V segment lost 1 base and the J segment 6 bases; nucleotides outside the gene matches: 9. The chain's CDR3 is CAWSEMAGGPPGELFF. CDR3 coding DNA: TGTGCCTGGAGTGAAATGGCGGGAGGGCCCCCCGGGGAGCTGTTTTTT.

This clone was seen more than once but under ten times. The rearrangement joins TRBV23-1 to TRBJ1-6; D is possibly TRBD1 (6 bases). TRBV23-1 is an ORF, with its function uncertain. V dropped 2 bases and J dropped 9 bases, with 20 bases sitting between them. CDR3 length: 17 residues. This CDR3 is CASSQPPADSLRSPLHF. The DNA for the CDR3 is TGCGCCAGCAGTCAACCACCGGCGGACAGCTTACGTTCACCCCTCCACTTT.